These 21 T cell receptor beta chains originate from one sample sequenced in a study of CD8 T cells in Susac syndrome. With random hexamers, reverse transcription was performed on about 0.5 to 1 ug of RNA. MiXCR, run by TCRdb on the immunoSEQ multiplex PCR reads, gives a single entry per CDR3 protein. The sample gives about 210,000 distinct CDR3 sequences, around 96% of which show up once; 0.075% to 0.095% is in the top ten. The sample comprised CD4+ T cells from PBMCs. The source of these receptors is a human donor with multiple sclerosis.

This chain links TRBV5-1 with TRBJ1-1; D is perhaps TRBD1 (6 bases). The CDR3 is made up of 16 amino acids. Germline values: CDR1 SGHRS, CDR2 YFSETQ. Trimming removed 2 bases at V and 0 bases at J, with 14 bases between. CDR3 in DNA: TGCGCCAGCAGCTTTATGAGAGGGGGATTGAACACTGAAGCTTTCTTT. Its translation is CASSFMRGGLNTEAFF.

This chain connects TRBV5-1 to TRBJ2-3; the D gene could be TRBD1 or TRBD2 (5 bases each). CDR3 size: 15 residues. Germline CDR1 SGHRS, CDR2 YFSETQ. V lost 5 bases and J lost 2, with 15 bases in between. This chain's CDR3 is CASSEGTPDTDTQYF. The CDR3, as DNA: TGCGCCAGCAGTGAGGGGACCCCAGACACAGATACGCAGTATTTT.

V is TRBV20-1 and J is TRBJ1-2, with D possibly matching TRBD1 (6 bases). The V gene's germline CDR1 is DFQATT and CDR2 SNEGSKA (reference sequence). The V and J ends lost 6 bases and 2 bases respectively, with 10 bases between them. CDR3 length: 12 amino acids. The CDR3 loop is CSAADRNYGYTF. CDR3 nucleotide sequence: TGCAGTGCCGCGGACAGAAACTATGGCTACACCTTC.

This clonotype appeared a single time. V gene TRBV27 combines with J gene TRBJ1-1; 7 bases line up with TRBD1. CDR1 is MNHEY, CDR2 SMNVEV, per germline (reference sequence). This CDR3 spans 14 amino acids. Trimming cost V 4 bases and J 3 bases; bases outside gene matches: 5. The CDR3, as DNA: TGTGCCAGCAGTTCGACAGGGTGGTACACTGAAGCTTTCTTT. The encoded protein is CASSSTGWYTEAFF.

The V gene is TRBV12-3 or TRBV12-4, the J gene TRBJ2-5; no clear D. This CDR3 is 11 amino acids long. With 6 bases removed from V and 5 bases from J, the gap between germline ends came to 7 bases. This chain's CDR3 is CASSLTETQYF. CDR3 nucleotide sequence: TGTGCCAGCAGCTTAACGGAGACCCAGTACTTC.

The chain joins TRBV20-1 to TRBJ1-1; D remains unclear. CDR1 DFQATT and CDR2 SNEGSKA come from the germline V gene (reference sequence). The V gene lost 2 bases and the J gene lost 1 base, with 8 bases spanning the gap. The CDR3 covers 13 residues. In DNA, the CDR3 is TGCAGTGCTAGAATCGCGGCGAACACTGAAGCTTTCTTT. Residues: CSARIAANTEAFF.

This sequence joins TRBV20-1 and TRBJ2-3, with D possibly matching TRBD1 (6 bases). Germline lookup yields CDR1 DFQATT and CDR2 SNEGSKA (reference sequence). Trimming shortened V by 5 bases and J by 5 bases, and 11 bases separated the two germline ends. The CDR3 is 12 residues long. In DNA form, the CDR3 reads TGCAGTGCTGTGGGGGCGGGAGATACGCAGTATTTT. Translated: CSAVGAGDTQYF.

CDR3 protein: CASSQRQTNYGYTF. DNA of the CDR3: TGTGCCAGCAGCCAAAGACAGACCAACTATGGCTACACCTTC. The chain joins TRBV6-5 to TRBJ1-2; D possibly corresponds to TRBD1 (5 bases). Looked up from germline, CDR1 is MNHEY and CDR2 is SVGAGI. The germline V and J ends were trimmed by 6 bases and 2 bases, with 13 bases remaining between them. The CDR3 runs to 14 residues.

This chain joins TRBV15 and TRBJ2-1, with 9 bases identical to TRBD1. The V gene end was trimmed by 2 bases and the J gene end by 6 bases; junction bases not matched to a gene: 5. The germline gives CDR1 LNHNV, CDR2 YYDKDF (reference sequence). This CDR3 is built from 15 residues. DNA for the CDR3: TGTGCCACCAGCAGAAGGACAGGGGTAGGCAATGAGCAGTTCTTC. Encoded protein: CATSRRTGVGNEQFF.

V usage is TRBV12-3 or TRBV12-4 and J usage is TRBJ2-7, with D possibly being TRBD2 (6 bases). Trimming removed 3 bases at V and 5 bases at J, with 14 bases between. CDR3 size: 14 residues. This CDR3 reads CASSFAGPQDEQYF. The CDR3 coding sequence is TGTGCCAGCAGTTTCGCGGGACCTCAGGACGAGCAGTACTTC.

The rearrangement links TRBV3-1 to TRBJ2-7; D gene unclear. The CDR3 is made up of 14 amino acids. Germline V gene data show CDR1 as LGHDT and CDR2 as YNNKEL (reference sequence). Trimming pared 1 base from V and 1 base from J, leaving 8 bases between. The DNA of the CDR3 is TGTGCCAGCAGCCAAGGGCTGGGTTCCTACGAGCAGTACTTC. Translated, it gives CASSQGLGSYEQYF.

The rearrangement uses TRBV28 and TRBJ2-3, with a tentative D call TRBD1 (6 bases). The germline CDR1 and CDR2 sequences are MDHEN and SYDVKM. The V and J ends lost 6 bases and 0 bases respectively, with 10 bases between them. CDR3 length equals 14 residues. The CDR3 spells CASSQGSSTDTQYF. The CDR3, as DNA: TGTGCCAGCAGCCAGGGGTCTAGCACAGATACGCAGTATTTT.

This chain joins TRBV7-2 and TRBJ2-1, with 13 bases aligning to TRBD2. This CDR3 spans 17 amino acids. Germline V gene lookup returns CDR1 SGHTA and CDR2 FQGNSA. With 5 bases clipped from V and 5 bases from J, the junction kept 9 bases outside the gene matches. The CDR3 bases are TGTGCCAGCAGCCCTGATCGGGGACTAGCGGGGAACAATGAGCAGTTCTTC. Its translation is CASSPDRGLAGNNEQFF.

This chain joins TRBV20-1 and TRBJ2-3; D remains unclear. Between the trimmed V and J ends, which lost 0 bases and 4 bases, there was a span of 8 bases. The CDR3 is 13 residues long. The germline V gene has CDR1 DFQATT and CDR2 SNEGSKA (reference sequence). This CDR3 is CSARDRLPDTQYF. CDR3 nucleotide sequence: TGCAGTGCTAGAGATCGATTGCCAGATACGCAGTATTTT.

The rearrangement joins TRBV7-9 to TRBJ2-7; possible D gene TRBD2, 6 bases. Germline CDR1 SEHNR, CDR2 FQNEAQ (reference sequence). The V end lost 5 bases, the J end lost 4 bases, and 18 bases lay between the germline ends. The length of the CDR3 is 15 residues. The CDR3 reads CASSPTRPGSYEQYF. CDR3 nucleotides: TGTGCCAGCAGCCCCACACGTCCCGGGAGTTACGAGCAGTACTTC.

The rearrangement uses TRBV12-3 or TRBV12-4 and TRBJ2-2, with a tentative D call TRBD2 (6 bases). Trimming shortened V by 7 bases and J by 3 bases, and 12 bases separated the two germline ends. This CDR3 is built from 14 residues. The CDR3: CASTPGGYTGELFF. The DNA of the CDR3 is TGTGCCAGCACCCCCGGAGGGTACACCGGGGAGCTGTTTTTT.

The rearrangement joins TRBV10-3 to TRBJ2-7, with D maybe TRBD1 (6 bases). The ends were cut back, 0 bases at V and 1 base at J, with 13 bases in the middle. Germline values: CDR1 ENHRY, CDR2 SYGVKD. The CDR3 is 16 amino acids. This CDR3 reads CAISESGRGSSYEQYF. Here the CDR3 DNA reads TGTGCCATCAGTGAGTCGGGAAGGGGGAGTTCCTACGAGCAGTACTTC.

The chain is built from TRBV7-8 and TRBJ2-7, with 11 bases that match TRBD2. Trimming took 4 bases from V and 5 from J; bases not matched to a gene: 7. The CDR3 runs to 15 residues. Germline assignment: CDR1 SGHVS and CDR2 FQNEAQ. The chain's CDR3 is CASSSIAGGGDEQYF. CDR3 sequence (DNA): TGTGCCAGCAGCTCAATAGCGGGGGGGGGCGACGAGCAGTACTTC.

The rearrangement uses TRBV4-1 and TRBJ1-2, with a tentative D call TRBD1 (6 bases). The germline V gene has CDR1 MGHRA and CDR2 YSYEKL. Trimming left V 4 bases short and J 8 bases short, with 26 bases between. CDR3 size: 17 residues. The CDR3 spells CASSRQSLQGAAGGYTF. The DNA of the CDR3 is TGCGCCAGCAGCCGACAAAGCCTACAGGGTGCGGCAGGAGGCTACACCTTC.

The J gene is TRBJ1-2, the V gene TRBV27, with D tentatively TRBD1 (5 bases). V was pared by 5 bases and J by 0 bases, with 13 bases between. The CDR3 is 15 residues long. Germline V CDR1 and CDR2: MNHEY, SMNVEV (reference sequence). The CDR3 loop is CASSPNRPANYGYTF. As DNA, the CDR3 is TGTGCCAGCAGTCCCAACAGGCCAGCTAACTATGGCTACACCTTC.

J is TRBJ2-7 and V is TRBV3-1; a possible D gene is TRBD1 (5 bases). The V and J ends lost 0 bases and 4 bases respectively, with 13 bases between them. CDR1 is LGHDT and CDR2 is YNNKEL in the germline V gene (reference sequence). The CDR3 is 15 residues long. CDR3 loop: CASSQDLARVYEQYF. The CDR3 DNA reads TGTGCCAGCAGCCAAGATCTTGCCAGGGTGTACGAGCAGTACTTC.